The rows below give T cell receptor beta chains drawn from one sample of a study of OX40 agonist ivuxolimab in advanced cancers. The table came from immunoSEQ multiplex PCR; TCRdb's copy has only in-frame clones and leaves some out. The sample includes tens of thousands of clones, roughly 90% of them seen just once. The source material was CD4+ or CD8+ T cells sorted from blood, sampled in a trial of the OX40 agonist ivuxolimab. These receptors were collected from an adult with an advanced solid tumor such as melanoma, head and neck, liver or kidney cancer. The CDR3 runs from the conserved cysteine through the conserved F or W. A D gene is named only where the DNA matches it firmly. Rows may omit the clone size; those that give it use once, few, many or a size class.

V gene	J gene	CDR3 length	D gene	clone size	CDR3 protein	CDR3 DNA
TRBV5-4	TRBJ2-2	15	.	.	CASSLVGVGAGELFF	TGTGCCAGCAGCTTGGTTGGGGTAGGGGCCGGGGAGCTGTTTTTT
TRBV6-1	TRBJ2-5	13	TRBD1	.	CASSGTGLGTQYF	TGTGCCAGCAGCGGGACAGGGCTGGGGACCCAGTACTTC
TRBV6-1	TRBJ1-6	13	TRBD1	.	CAIRTGGSAPLHF	TGTGCCATCAGGACAGGGGGGTCGGCACCCCTCCACTTT
TRBV19	TRBJ1-1	15	.	.	CASSIIRFRNTEAFF	TGTGCCAGTAGTATTATTCGGTTCCGGAACACTGAAGCTTTCTTT
TRBV11-2	TRBJ2-1	12	.	.	CASSPDRPEQFF	TGTGCCAGCAGCCCGGACCGCCCCGAGCAGTTCTTC
TRBV5-4	TRBJ2-7	15	.	.	CASSGGLLALGEQYF	TGTGCCAGCAGCGGGGGGCTACTAGCCCTCGGGGAGCAGTACTTC
TRBV19	TRBJ2-7	14	TRBD2	.	CASSMASGRRRQYF	TGTGCCAGTAGTATGGCTAGCGGGAGGAGACGGCAGTACTTC
TRBV5-4	TRBJ1-2	13	.	once	CASSKFPEWGYTF	TGTGCCAGCAGCAAGTTCCCCGAATGGGGCTACACCTTC
TRBV5-4	TRBJ1-6	15	.	.	CASSVDRSRNSPLHF	TGTGCCAGCAGCGTTGACAGGAGCAGGAATTCACCCCTCCACTTT
TRBV6-5	TRBJ1-1	14	.	.	CASSRTGGNTEAFF	TGTGCCAGCAGCCGAACGGGGGGGAACACTGAAGCTTTCTTT
TRBV5-5	TRBJ2-3	15	TRBD2	.	CASTGTSGSTDTQYF	TGTGCCAGCACCGGAACTAGCGGGAGTACAGATACGCAGTATTTT
TRBV30	TRBJ2-7	14	.	.	CAWSVQLPTYEQYF	TGTGCCTGGAGTGTACAGCTGCCAACCTACGAGCAGTACTTC
TRBV7-2	TRBJ2-7	14	.	.	CASSSDDTSYEQYF	TGTGCCAGCAGCTCCGACGACACTTCCTACGAGCAGTACTTC
TRBV9	TRBJ2-7	14	TRBD2	.	CASSAEAGASEQYF	TGTGCCAGCAGCGCCGAAGCGGGAGCGAGTGAGCAGTACTTC
TRBV11-3	TRBJ2-1	15	TRBD2	once	CASSLGTSGRNEQFF	TGTGCCAGCAGCTTAGGGACTAGCGGGAGAAATGAGCAGTTCTTC
TRBV2	TRBJ2-2	15	.	.	CASSEVVRITGELFF	TGTGCCAGCAGTGAAGTTGTTCGAATCACCGGGGAGCTGTTTTTT